The 8 T cell receptor beta chains below were found in one sample sequenced in a study of cytomegalovirus exposure and HLA in healthy donors. Use of 60 Vbeta and 13 Jbeta primers characterized the PCR. Some clones are missing from TCRdb's copy, which holds only in-frame ones; the method was immunoSEQ multiplex PCR. The sample includes about 120,000 clones, under 90% seen only once; the top ten take more than 8%. Sequencing used PBMCs. The source of these receptors is a female donor in good health and CMV-seropositive.

The chain combines TRBV27 with TRBJ1-1; perhaps TRBD1 as D (5 bases). The CDR3 spans 14 residues. Trimming cost V 5 bases and J 0 bases, with 10 bases left between them. Germline CDR1 reads MNHEY; CDR2 reads SMNVEV (reference sequence). CDR3 nucleotide sequence: TGTGCCAGCAGTCAGGGCAGAATGAACACTGAAGCTTTCTTT. This codes for CASSQGRMNTEAFF.

This chain uses TRBV6-1 with TRBJ2-1; TRBD1 agrees at 9 bases. This CDR3 is 13 amino acids long. Looked up from germline, CDR1 is MNHNS and CDR2 is SASEGT. The V and J ends lost 9 bases and 9 bases, in that order; junction bases with no gene match: 9. The CDR3 is CASGGQGIGEQFF. DNA of the CDR3: TGTGCCAGTGGGGGACAGGGAATTGGTGAGCAGTTCTTC.

In its sample, this clone was seen a few times. This chain uses TRBV19 with TRBJ1-4; D unclear. In germline, CDR1 is LNHDA, CDR2 SQIVND (reference sequence). CDR3 length: 12 residues. The V end lost 3 bases, the J end lost 8 bases, and 7 bases lay between the germline ends. CDR3 sequence reads: CASSISQEKLFF. In DNA, the CDR3 is TGTGCCAGTAGTATTTCGCAGGAAAAACTGTTTTTT.

This chain links TRBV7-2 with TRBJ1-5; no firm D call. This CDR3 contains 15 residues. Germline assignment: CDR1 SGHTA and CDR2 FQGNSA. V was clipped by 4 bases and J by 4 bases, with 14 bases between them. CDR3 sequence (DNA): TGTGCCAGCAGCTCCGACGGGGTGGTGAATCAGCCCCAGCATTTT. Residues: CASSSDGVVNQPQHF.

This clone was recorded a few times. The same CDR3 can be traced to other DNA sequences in this sample. The chain links TRBV7-2 to TRBJ1-2; no definite D call. The CDR3 is 13 amino acids. V shed 5 bases and J shed 0 bases, with 7 bases lying between them. Germline V gene data show CDR1 as SGHTA and CDR2 as FQGNSA. The CDR3 nucleotides are TGTGCCAGCAGCCCGGACTCTAACTATGGCTACACCTTC. It translates to CASSPDSNYGYTF.

V is TRBV5-1 and J is TRBJ2-7, with 10 bases identical to TRBD1. In germline, CDR1 is SGHRS, CDR2 YFSETQ. The CDR3 is 14 amino acids. After removal of 3 bases from V and 3 bases from J, the junction contained 3 bases not matched to a gene. The CDR3 region is CASSYRTGGYEQYF. The CDR3 DNA follows: TGCGCCAGCAGCTATAGGACAGGGGGCTACGAGCAGTACTTC.

V gene TRBV15 combines with J gene TRBJ2-7; the D gene is possibly TRBD1 (7 bases). V dropped 5 bases and J dropped 3 bases, with 11 bases sitting between them. The CDR3 extends over 13 amino acids. Germline CDR1 is LNHNV and CDR2 is YYDKDF (reference sequence). CDR3: CATSAGQNYEQYF. The CDR3 DNA is TGTGCCACCAGCGCGGGACAGAACTACGAGCAGTACTTC.

J is TRBJ2-1 and V is TRBV5-1, with 11 bases identical to TRBD2. Germline CDR1 reads SGHRS; CDR2 reads YFSETQ. CDR3 length: 18 amino acids. Trimming at V came to 1 base and at J to 2 bases, leaving 8 bases not matched to a gene. The CDR3 DNA is TGCGCCAGCAGCTTGATAGCGGGGGGGCCTGGGACCTACAATGAGCAGTTCTTC. Protein product: CASSLIAGGPGTYNEQFF.